The source of this T cell receptor (beta chain) is a study of graft-versus-host responses after intestinal transplantation. About this clone: Antigen: not known.

TCRdb's table, derived via immunoSEQ multiplex PCR, lists solely in-frame clones and lacks some. Of almost 85,000 clones in the sample, 91% were seen once. Looked up from germline, CDR1 is SGHNT and CDR2 is YENEEA. This CDR3 spans 16 amino acids. V was pared by 1 base and J by 0 bases, with 12 bases between. General study results and limits: Recipient marrow showed GvH clones, some seen first in ileum or blood.

Specimen: unstimulated CD4+ T cells sorted from spleen or lymph node cells, collected before intestinal transplant. The receptor was isolated from a human donor who received an intestinal transplant. This chain uses TRBV11-3 with TRBJ1-1; unclear D gene. In nucleotides, the CDR3 is TGTGCCAGCAGCTTAGGGTCGCAGTTGCTGAACACTGAAGCTTTCTTT. Amino acids: CASSLGSQLLNTEAFF.